This entry lists 28 T cell receptor beta chains sequenced from one sample in a study of shared clonotypes between healthy human individuals. Here immunoSEQ multiplex PCR was the method, and the copy in TCRdb shows in-frame clones only, minus some. The data hold millions of clones, with around 95% observed a single time. Sequencing was performed on naive CD4+ T cells sorted from blood. Subset described: CD45RA+ positively selected. Receptors originate from a young man in good health.

The chain employs TRBV18 and TRBJ2-5; weak D call: TRBD1 (5 bases). The V and J ends lost 3 bases and 4 bases respectively, with 12 bases between them. Germline values: CDR1 KGHSH, CDR2 LQKENI. The CDR3 loop spans 14 amino acids. CDR3 region: CASSPTGIRETQYF. DNA for the CDR3: TGTGCCAGCTCACCTACAGGTATTCGAGAGACCCAGTACTTC.

The gene calls are TRBV7-9 and TRBJ2-3; D unclear. Germline V gene lookup returns CDR1 SEHNR and CDR2 FQNEAQ (reference sequence). Trimming left V 5 bases short and J 6 bases short, with 15 bases between. This CDR3 region has 14 residues. CDR3 sequence reads: CASSPPKLADTQYF. For the CDR3, the DNA is TGTGCCAGCAGCCCCCCAAAGTTGGCGGATACGCAGTATTTT.

The table lists this clone with a count of one. Different DNA sequences within this sample yield the same CDR3. The chain uses TRBV30 and TRBJ1-3; 8 bases match TRBD1. There are 15 residues in the CDR3. Germline lookup yields CDR1 GTSNPN and CDR2 SVGIG (reference sequence). V was pared by 0 bases and J by 2 bases, with 3 bases of the junction left unmatched. CDR3 in DNA: TGTGCCTGGAGTGTACGGACAGGGACTGGAAACACCATATATTTT. It specifies CAWSVRTGTGNTIYF. Looking up the rest from reference TRBV30 and TRBJ1-3 gives the full variable domain: SQTIHQWPATLVQPVGSPLSLECTVEGTSNPNLYWYRQAAGRGLQLLFYSVGIGQISSEVPQNLSASRPQDRQFILSSKKLLLSDSGFYLCAWSVRTGTGNTIYFGEGSWLTVV.

V usage is TRBV21-1 and J usage is TRBJ2-7; TRBD2, the table's D call, lacks a check against the DNA. TRBV21-1 is listed as a pseudogene. The CDR3 loop spans 17 amino acids. The CDR3 nucleotides are TGTGCCAGCAGCAAAGGGGCACGGACTAGCGTTTCCTACGAGCAGTACTTC. Translation gives CASSKGARTSVSYEQYF.

In the case of this clone: Different DNA sequences within this sample yield the same CDR3. The V gene is TRBV7-6, the J gene TRBJ2-7; D possibly corresponds to TRBD2 (6 bases). This CDR3 comprises 13 residues. Germline-derived CDR1 and CDR2 are SGHVS and FNYEAQ. Deletions cut 6 bases from V and 0 bases from J, with 9 bases between. The CDR3 loop is CASSRDSSYEQYF. The CDR3, as DNA: TGTGCCAGCAGTCGGGACTCCTCCTACGAGCAGTACTTC.

The rearrangement joins TRBV4-3 to TRBJ2-5; the D gene could be TRBD1 or TRBD2 (5 bases each). Germline loops: CDR1 LGHNA, CDR2 YSLEER. This CDR3 spans 16 amino acids. Trimming removed 4 bases at V and 2 bases at J, with 17 bases between. This CDR3 reads CASSLDRWGYQETQYF. CDR3 in DNA: TGCGCCAGCAGCCTAGATAGATGGGGGTATCAAGAGACCCAGTACTTC.

The chain recombines TRBV10-3 with TRBJ1-2; D not certain. This CDR3 is 13 amino acids long. V dropped 4 bases and J dropped 8 bases, with 14 bases sitting between them. Germline-derived CDR1 and CDR2 are ENHRY and SYGVKD. CDR3 in DNA: TGTGCCATCAGTGCGGACCAGGAGGACGGCTACACCTTC. Translation: CAISADQEDGYTF.

This clone was recorded only once. This sequence joins TRBV6-5 and TRBJ1-1; D ambiguous. Germline V gene data show CDR1 as MNHEY and CDR2 as SVGAGI. Trimming pared 2 bases from V and 1 base from J, leaving 8 bases between. This CDR3 comprises 14 residues. The CDR3 coding sequence is TGTGCCAGCAGTTACCGCATCCAGAACACTGAAGCTTTCTTT. Protein sequence: CASSYRIQNTEAFF.

For the CDR3, the DNA is TGTGCCAGCAGTACCACGGACTGGAATCAGCCCCAGCATTTT. It codes for CASSTTDWNQPQHF. The chain carries TRBV11-2 and TRBJ1-5; D remains ambiguous. Trimming removed 6 bases from V and 4 bases from J, with 13 bases in between. The CDR3 is 14 residues long. Germline-derived CDR1 and CDR2 are SGHAT and FQNNGV.

The V and J genes are TRBV14 and TRBJ1-5, with D unclear. Trimming pared 1 base from V and 10 bases from J, leaving 11 bases between. Germline V gives CDR1 SGHDN, CDR2 FVKESK. The CDR3 sequence is 13 residues long. The CDR3 here is CASSQVKNGPQHF. CDR3 in DNA: TGTGCCAGCAGCCAAGTGAAAAACGGTCCCCAGCATTTT. The variable domain in full, completed from reference TRBV14 and TRBJ1-5, reads EAGVTQFPSHSVIEKGQTVTLRCDPISGHDNLYWYRRVMGKEIKFLLHFVKESKQDESGMPNNRFLAERTGGTYSTLKVQPAELEDSGVYFCASSQVKNGPQHFGDGTRLSIL.

This chain connects TRBV6-5 to TRBJ1-6; tentatively, D is TRBD1 (5 bases). The CDR3 spans 15 residues. V lost 4 bases and J lost 5, with 12 bases in between. From germline, CDR1 is MNHEY and CDR2 SVGAGI. The CDR3: CASSSRQQNNSPLHF. The CDR3 region has the DNA TGTGCCAGCAGTTCCCGACAGCAAAATAATTCACCCCTCCACTTT.

Turning to this clone: This same CDR3 is encoded by further DNA sequences in the sample. The J gene is TRBJ2-7, the V gene TRBV7-2; D gene uncertain. The V gene's germline CDR1 is SGHTA and CDR2 FQGNSA. This CDR3 contains 12 residues. Trimming removed 2 bases at V and 4 bases at J, with 6 bases between. The CDR3 nucleotides read TGTGCCAGCAGCTTATATGGTTACGAGCAGTACTTC. Its translation: CASSLYGYEQYF.

Worth noting for this clone: The sample carries other DNA sequences with the same CDR3. The chain has TRBV7-2 and TRBJ1-5; D gene unclear. Trimming removed 2 bases at V and 0 bases at J, with 8 bases between. CDR1 and CDR2 (germline): SGHTA, FQGNSA. The CDR3 loop spans 15 amino acids. The CDR3 protein is CASSLWGDSNQPQHF. CDR3 nucleotide sequence: TGTGCCAGCAGCTTATGGGGAGATAGCAATCAGCCCCAGCATTTT.

The rearrangement uses TRBV2 and TRBJ2-1, with 10 nucleotides matching TRBD2. Trimming cost V 4 bases and J 0 bases; bases outside gene matches: 6. Per the germline V gene, CDR1 is SNHLY and CDR2 is FYNNEI. The CDR3 is 17 residues long. The CDR3 here is CASSAEAGGSSYNEQFF. Here the CDR3 DNA reads TGTGCCAGCAGTGCAGAAGCGGGAGGGAGCTCCTACAATGAGCAGTTCTTC. The complete variable domain, with remaining parts taken from reference TRBV2 and TRBJ2-1, reads EPEVTQTPSHQVTQMGQEVILRCVPISNHLYFYWYRQILGQKVEFLVSFYNNEISEKSEIFDDQFSVERPDGSNFTLKIRSTKLEDSAMYFCASSAEAGGSSYNEQFFGPGTRLTVL.

As regards this clone: The sample holds other DNA sequences that translate to the same CDR3. Here the CDR3 reads CASSGGQGTYEQYF. Here the CDR3 DNA reads TGTGCCAGCAGCGGGGGACAGGGAACCTACGAGCAGTACTTC. V gene TRBV9 combines with J gene TRBJ2-7, with 9 bases matching TRBD1. CDR3 size: 14 residues. J gave up 2 bases and V 3 bases, and 3 bases lay outside the gene matches. Germline-derived CDR1 and CDR2 are SGDLS and YYNGEE.

This clone was recorded once. This chain connects TRBV5-1 to TRBJ1-4; the D gene is possibly TRBD1 (5 bases). Trimming took 1 base from V and 5 from J, leaving 12 bases between them. Germline values: CDR1 SGHRS, CDR2 YFSETQ. The CDR3 sequence is 15 residues long. The CDR3 nucleotides are TGCGCCAGCAGCTTGTTGCCAGGGAAGAATGAAAAACTGTTTTTT. Its protein product is CASSLLPGKNEKLFF.

The V call is TRBV5-1, the J call TRBJ2-2; 8 bases map to TRBD2. CDR3 size: 14 residues. With V trimmed by 4 bases and J by 3 bases, 2 bases remained unmatched. Germline assignment: CDR1 SGHRS and CDR2 YFSETQ. The CDR3 spells CASSISGDTGELFF. The DNA for the CDR3 is TGCGCCAGCAGCATTAGCGGGGACACCGGGGAGCTGTTTTTT.

J is TRBJ2-3 and V is TRBV30; the D gene is possibly TRBD1 (6 bases). V gave up 0 bases and J gave up 4 bases, with 8 bases separating them. The germline gives CDR1 GTSNPN, CDR2 SVGIG (reference sequence). CDR3 size: 13 residues. The CDR3: CAWSVQGPDTQYF. The CDR3, as DNA: TGTGCCTGGAGTGTTCAGGGGCCAGATACGCAGTATTTT. The complete variable domain, with remaining parts taken from reference TRBV30 and TRBJ2-3, reads SQTIHQWPATLVQPVGSPLSLECTVEGTSNPNLYWYRQAAGRGLQLLFYSVGIGQISSEVPQNLSASRPQDRQFILSSKKLLLSDSGFYLCAWSVQGPDTQYFGPGTRLTVL.

The chain joins TRBV30 to TRBJ1-2; tentatively, D is TRBD1 (6 bases). Germline V lookup: CDR1 GTSNPN, CDR2 SVGIG (reference sequence). Trimming removed 2 bases from V and 4 bases from J, with 17 bases in between. The CDR3 runs 15 residues. CDR3 region: CAWSPGDPLRYGYTF. The CDR3 DNA reads as TGTGCCTGGAGTCCAGGGGACCCGTTGCGCTATGGCTACACCTTC.

The V and J genes are TRBV6-1 and TRBJ1-2; D uncertain. CDR1 is MNHNS, CDR2 SASEGT, per germline. V was clipped by 11 bases and J by 2 bases, with 9 bases between them. CDR3 length: 11 amino acids. In DNA, the CDR3 is TGTGCCGGTGGCTTCAACTATGGCTACACCTTC. Its protein is CAGGFNYGYTF.

This chain links TRBV15 with TRBJ2-5; 10 positions agree with TRBD2. V shed 3 bases, J shed 3 bases, and the junction held 10 bases outside the gene matches. CDR3 size: 17 residues. CDR1 LNHNV and CDR2 YYDKDF come from the germline V gene (reference sequence). The CDR3 here is CATSRGARLAGEETQYF. CDR3 nucleotides: TGTGCCACCAGCAGGGGGGCCCGGCTAGCGGGAGAAGAGACCCAGTACTTC.

CDR3 region: CASSYSGRAKEQYF. In DNA form, the CDR3 reads TGTGCCAGCAGCTATAGCGGGAGGGCCAAAGAGCAGTACTTC. This rearrangement joins TRBV7-3 to TRBJ2-7; 11 bases are a match to TRBD2. This CDR3 has 14 amino acids. V was pared by 4 bases and J by 7 bases, with 6 bases of the junction left unmatched. Germline-derived CDR1 and CDR2 are SGHTA and FQGTGA.

With respect to this clone: Other nucleotide sequences from this sample produce the same CDR3. The chain recombines TRBV7-9 with TRBJ1-6, with TRBD1 as a possible D gene (6 bases). Per germline, CDR1 SEHNR and CDR2 FQNEAQ (reference sequence). V gave up 1 base and J gave up 7 bases, with 11 bases separating them. CDR3 length equals 15 residues. This CDR3 is CASSLGTGLNSPLHF. In nucleotides, the CDR3 is TGTGCCAGCAGCTTAGGCACAGGGTTAAATTCACCCCTCCACTTT.

The chain joins TRBV2 to TRBJ2-7, with D perhaps being TRBD1 or TRBD2 (5 bases each). The V and J ends lost 4 bases and 4 bases respectively, with 14 bases between them. Germline-derived CDR1 and CDR2 are SNHLY and FYNNEI. The CDR3 sequence is 14 residues long. The CDR3 is CASSGLGEWYEQYF. The CDR3 DNA sequence: TGTGCCAGCAGTGGTTTGGGGGAGTGGTACGAGCAGTACTTC. The full variable domain, its missing parts supplied by reference TRBV2 and TRBJ2-7, is EPEVTQTPSHQVTQMGQEVILRCVPISNHLYFYWYRQILGQKVEFLVSFYNNEISEKSEIFDDQFSVERPDGSNFTLKIRSTKLEDSAMYFCASSGLGEWYEQYFGPGTRLTVT.

This chain connects TRBV30 to TRBJ1-5; D is undetermined. CDR1 is GTSNPN, CDR2 SVGIG, per germline (reference sequence). Trimming took off 2 bases at V and 3 bases at J, with 8 bases between the two ends. This CDR3 spans 13 amino acids. The CDR3 here is CAWSRSHNQPQHF. DNA for the CDR3: TGTGCCTGGAGTAGGAGTCACAATCAGCCCCAGCATTTT.

This chain joins TRBV4-1 and TRBJ2-7, with D uncertain. The CDR3 extends over 15 amino acids. In germline, CDR1 is MGHRA, CDR2 YSYEKL. Trimming took 2 bases from V and 4 from J, leaving 15 bases between them. The CDR3 DNA is TGCGCCAGCAGCCAATGGGGTCAAAAAATTTACGAGCAGTACTTC. It yields the protein CASSQWGQKIYEQYF.

The CDR3 sequence is CASSQGQISYEQYF. CDR3 nucleotides: TGTGCCAGCAGCCAAGGACAGATTTCCTACGAGCAGTACTTC. The rearrangement uses TRBV5-5 and TRBJ2-7, with a possible D match to TRBD1 (6 bases). Looked up from germline, CDR1 is SGHKS and CDR2 is YYEKEE (reference sequence). V gave up 4 bases and J gave up 1 base, with 12 bases separating them. The CDR3 totals 14 residues. Variable domain in full (rest from reference TRBV5-5 and TRBJ2-7): DAGVTQSPTHLIKTRGQQVTLRCSPISGHKSVSWYQQVLGQGPQFIFQYYEKEERGRGNFPDRFSARQFPNYSSELNVNALLLGDSALYLCASSQGQISYEQYFGPGTRLTVT.

The rearrangement uses TRBV18 and TRBJ1-2, with 11 bases lining up with TRBD1. The CDR3 extends over 16 amino acids. In germline, CDR1 is KGHSH, CDR2 LQKENI. The V segment lost 3 bases and the J segment 8 bases; nucleotides outside the gene matches: 11. CDR3 coding DNA: TGTGCCAGCTCACCTAATCCCGGGACAGGGGGAGGAGGCTACACCTTC. As protein: CASSPNPGTGGGGYTF.